The next 26 T cell receptor beta chains were all read from a single sample in a study of cytomegalovirus exposure and HLA in healthy donors. The PCR ran on 60 Vbeta and 13 Jbeta primers. The table came from immunoSEQ multiplex PCR; TCRdb's copy has only in-frame clones and leaves some out. The sample holds about 100,000 clones, 76% seen once. Sequencing was carried out using PBMCs. The receptors come from a woman aged 45 to 65 in good health and CMV-seropositive.

The chain combines TRBV6-1 with TRBJ2-1; 10 nucleotides align to TRBD2. This CDR3 region has 14 residues. In germline, CDR1 is MNHNS, CDR2 SASEGT. Trimming at V came to 7 bases and at J to 7 bases, leaving 7 bases not matched to a gene. The CDR3 region has the DNA TGTGCCAGCATCGCTAGCGGGAGCGGGAATGAGCAGTTCTTC. It yields the protein CASIASGSGNEQFF.

The CDR3 nucleotides are TGTGCCAGCAGTGATACCCGCCCCAGCGGGAACCACAATGAGCAGTTCTTC. It is translated as CASSDTRPSGNHNEQFF. The chain has TRBV25-1 and TRBJ2-1; 7 bases match TRBD2. Per germline, CDR1 MGHDK and CDR2 SYGVNS. The CDR3 spans 17 residues. V dropped 3 bases and J dropped 5; count of bases not matched to a gene: 13.

V is TRBV18 and J is TRBJ1-3; TRBD1 is a possible D gene (5 bases). There are 14 residues in the CDR3. Germline values: CDR1 KGHSH, CDR2 LQKENI. With 4 bases removed from V and 2 bases from J, the gap between germline ends came to 9 bases. In DNA, the CDR3 is TGTGCCAGCTCACAAGGGACTACTGGAAACACCATATATTTT. The encoded protein is CASSQGTTGNTIYF.

A note on this clone: Mismatch with germline at one junction end may stem from a read error. The J gene is TRBJ1-1, the V gene TRBV7-9, with a tentative D call TRBD1 (6 bases). Germline V gene lookup returns CDR1 SEHNR and CDR2 FQNEAQ (reference sequence). The CDR3 extends over 14 amino acids. The CDR3 nucleotides read TGTTCCAGCAGCTTAGGGGGAGGAGGCACTGAAGCTTTCTTT. Protein: CSSSLGGGGTEAFF.

The chain recombines TRBV6-6 with TRBJ2-3, with 11 nucleotides matching TRBD1. The CDR3 covers 15 residues. The V gene end was trimmed by 6 bases and the J gene end by 3 bases; junction bases not matched to a gene: 5. Germline CDR1 is MNHNY and CDR2 is SVGAGI (reference sequence). CDR3 DNA sequence: TGTGCCAGCAGATCCCGGGACAGGGGGACAGATACGCAGTATTTT. Protein product: CASRSRDRGTDTQYF.

The chain carries TRBV6-1 and TRBJ2-3; D is perhaps TRBD2 (7 bases). CDR1 MNHNS and CDR2 SASEGT come from the germline V gene. The V end lost 2 bases, the J end lost 7 bases, and 13 bases lay between the germline ends. CDR3 length equals 14 residues. This CDR3 reads CASSEWGGRNTQYF. CDR3 DNA sequence: TGTGCCAGCAGTGAATGGGGGGGGCGAAATACGCAGTATTTT.

The V and J genes are TRBV5-5 and TRBJ1-5; weak D call: TRBD1 (6 bases). Germline CDR1 is SGHKS and CDR2 is YYEKEE (reference sequence). Trimming left V 4 bases short and J 0 bases short, with 14 bases between. The CDR3 runs 16 residues. The chain's CDR3 is CASSTTAGVSNQPQHF. The CDR3 DNA follows: TGTGCCAGCAGCACAACGGCAGGGGTTAGCAATCAGCCCCAGCATTTT. Based on the CDR3 plus reference TRBV5-5 and TRBJ1-5, the full variable domain is DAGVTQSPTHLIKTRGQQVTLRCSPISGHKSVSWYQQVLGQGPQFIFQYYEKEERGRGNFPDRFSARQFPNYSSELNVNALLLGDSALYLCASSTTAGVSNQPQHFGDGTRLSIL.

V is TRBV11-2 and J is TRBJ2-4, with TRBD2 identical over 15 bases. This CDR3 is built from 18 residues. J was trimmed by 3 bases and V by 6 bases; bases with no gene match: 9. Germline CDR1 reads SGHAT; CDR2 reads FQNNGV. The CDR3 nucleotides are TGTGCCAGCAGAAGGAGGACTAGCGGGGGGGCCTTCAAAAACATTCAGTACTTC. Translation gives CASRRRTSGGAFKNIQYF.

The chain employs TRBV21-1 and TRBJ2-7; TRBD1, the D gene given by the table, was not confirmed from the DNA. TRBV21-1 is deemed a pseudogene. The CDR3 has 16 residues. The CDR3 DNA sequence: TGTGCCAGCAGCAAAGGGGCCCGCAGAAGAACCTACGAGCAGTACTTC. Translating it yields CASSKGARRRTYEQYF.

This clone showed up just a few times. The V and J genes are TRBV7-9 and TRBJ1-1; D might be TRBD1 (5 bases). CDR1 and CDR2 from the germline V gene are SEHNR and FQNEAQ (reference sequence). The CDR3 has 14 amino acids. The ends were cut back, 5 bases at V and 1 base at J, with 11 bases in the middle. As DNA, the CDR3 is TGTGCCAGCAGCACGGGGGTGGCGAACACTGAAGCTTTCTTT. Encoded protein: CASSTGVANTEAFF. The full variable domain, completed using reference TRBV7-9 and TRBJ1-1, is DTGVSQNPRHKITKRGQNVTFRCDPISEHNRLYWYRQTLGQGPEFLTYFQNEAQLEKSRLLSDRFSAERPKGSFSTLEIQRTEQGDSAMYLCASSTGVANTEAFFGQGTRLTVV.

The chain combines TRBV5-6 with TRBJ1-3; D may be TRBD1 (5 bases). V lost 2 bases, J lost 0 bases, and 15 bases lay in between. The germline gives CDR1 SGHDT, CDR2 YYEEEE. This CDR3 is 17 amino acids long. CDR3 loop: CASSFHLDSNSGNTIYF. The CDR3 region has the DNA TGTGCCAGCAGCTTCCATCTAGACAGCAACTCTGGAAACACCATATATTTT.

The gene calls are TRBV9 and TRBJ1-2; 8 bases match TRBD1. This CDR3 region has 12 residues. The V gene's germline CDR1 is SGDLS and CDR2 YYNGEE. The junction had 2 bases not matched to a gene; V was cut back by 3 bases and J by 7 bases. The CDR3 sequence: CASSGTGPGYTF. In nucleotides, the CDR3 is TGTGCCAGCAGCGGGACAGGGCCTGGCTACACCTTC.

This chain uses TRBV7-9 with TRBJ1-1; 8 bases map to TRBD1. The length of the CDR3 is 15 residues. The ends lost 5 bases at V and 5 bases at J; junction bases unmatched: 10. The germline CDR1 and CDR2 sequences are SEHNR and FQNEAQ (reference sequence). CDR3 residues: CASSPSGGPGTEAFF. In DNA form, the CDR3 reads TGTGCCAGCAGCCCTTCAGGGGGCCCGGGGACTGAAGCTTTCTTT.

This chain links TRBV9 with TRBJ1-1; D perhaps matches TRBD1 (5 bases). CDR3 length: 14 amino acids. Germline V gives CDR1 SGDLS, CDR2 YYNGEE. V dropped 3 bases and J dropped 3 bases, with 12 bases sitting between them. This CDR3 reads CASSADSAHTEAFF. The CDR3 nucleotides are TGTGCCAGCAGCGCCGACAGCGCCCACACTGAAGCTTTCTTT.

The chain carries TRBV29-1 and TRBJ2-7, with 14 bases fitting TRBD2. J lost 7 bases, V lost 6 bases, and 11 bases had no gene match. The CDR3 is made up of 15 amino acids. Germline V CDR1 and CDR2: SQVTM, ANQGSEA. The CDR3 DNA reads as TGCAGCGTCGGACCGGGACTAGCGGGAGTTGAGGAGCAGTACTTC. Translation: CSVGPGLAGVEEQYF.

J is TRBJ2-7 and V is TRBV6-5, with 8 bases matching TRBD1. Germline CDR1 and CDR2: MNHEY and SVGAGI. This CDR3 has 15 residues. V lost 2 bases, J lost 0 bases, and 3 bases stayed unmatched. The CDR3 bases are TGTGCCAGCAGTTACGTACAGGGGGTCTCCTACGAGCAGTACTTC. This sequence encodes CASSYVQGVSYEQYF.

V and J are TRBV7-6 and TRBJ1-1, with D unclear. CDR1 SGHVS and CDR2 FNYEAQ come from the germline V gene. V was clipped by 1 base and J by 5 bases, with 8 bases between them. The CDR3 totals 13 residues. The CDR3, as DNA: TGTGCCAGCAGCTTAGATGTCGGGACTGAAGCTTTCTTT. This sequence encodes CASSLDVGTEAFF.

This clone was picked up one time. The rearrangement joins TRBV27 to TRBJ1-4, with D tentatively TRBD1 (5 bases). The CDR3 contains 16 residues. CDR1 MNHEY and CDR2 SMNVEV come from the germline V gene (reference sequence). The V end was cut by 2 bases, the J end by 3 bases, with 13 bases between. The CDR3 protein is CASSLESGGANEKLFF. For the CDR3, the DNA is TGTGCCAGCAGTTTAGAATCGGGGGGAGCTAATGAAAAACTGTTTTTT.

The J gene is TRBJ1-3, the V gene TRBV30, with a weak D call TRBD1 (5 bases). With 2 bases removed from V and 1 base from J, the gap between germline ends came to 9 bases. Germline V gives CDR1 GTSNPN, CDR2 SVGIG (reference sequence). The CDR3 has 14 residues. The CDR3 region is CAWSTTESGNTIYF. Written as DNA, the CDR3 is TGTGCCTGGAGTACGACAGAGTCTGGAAACACCATATATTTT.

The chain uses TRBV2 and TRBJ1-2, with unresolved D. This CDR3 spans 14 amino acids. CDR1 SNHLY and CDR2 FYNNEI come from the germline V gene. V was clipped by 3 bases and J by 0 bases, with 8 bases between them. CDR3 sequence: CASSERSPNYGYTF. The CDR3 DNA reads as TGTGCCAGCAGTGAGAGGAGTCCTAACTATGGCTACACCTTC.

V is TRBV19 and J is TRBJ1-1; 8 positions agree with TRBD1. The trim removed 5 bases at V and 4 bases at J, leaving 9 bases unmatched. The germline gives CDR1 LNHDA, CDR2 SQIVND (reference sequence). The CDR3 has 15 residues. CDR3 DNA: TGTGCCAGTAGTGGCTGGGACAGGTTATTCACTGAAGCTTTCTTT. Its protein is CASSGWDRLFTEAFF.

This clone was recorded once. The chain couples TRBV5-8 to TRBJ1-2, with 7 bases fitting TRBD1. CDR1 is SGHTS, CDR2 YDEGEE, per germline. Germline trimming cut 2 bases from V and 5 bases from J; bases unmatched to any gene: 15. This CDR3 is 17 amino acids long. The CDR3 spells CASSFVGRSGQIYGYTF. DNA for the CDR3: TGTGCCAGCAGCTTCGTTGGTAGATCGGGACAGATTTATGGCTACACCTTC.

The chain carries TRBV7-9 and TRBJ2-5; the D gene is possibly TRBD1 (5 bases). Between the trimmed V and J ends, which lost 3 bases and 1 base, there was a span of 12 bases. Germline lookup yields CDR1 SEHNR and CDR2 FQNEAQ (reference sequence). The CDR3 extends over 15 amino acids. In DNA, the CDR3 is TGTGCCAGCAGCTTCGAACAGGAATTCCAAGAGACCCAGTACTTC. Protein sequence: CASSFEQEFQETQYF.

The chain couples TRBV7-9 to TRBJ2-7; 8 positions match TRBD2. With V trimmed by 3 bases and J by 5 bases, 12 bases remained unmatched. The CDR3 runs 16 residues. CDR1 is SEHNR and CDR2 is FQNEAQ in the germline V gene (reference sequence). The CDR3 DNA sequence: TGTGCCAGCAGCTTCCCAATTCGGGGGGGAGAGGACGAGCAGTACTTC. It translates to CASSFPIRGGEDEQYF.

V gene TRBV6-5 combines with J gene TRBJ1-2; D not certain. The germline V gene has CDR1 MNHEY and CDR2 SVGAGI. The CDR3 is 14 amino acids. The V end was cut by 8 bases, the J end by 5 bases, with 18 bases between. The CDR3 sequence: CASLTPAGNYGYTF. The CDR3 DNA follows: TGTGCCAGCCTTACCCCGGCGGGTAATTATGGCTACACCTTC.

The rearrangement uses TRBV7-9 and TRBJ1-2, with no clear D. CDR3 length: 15 amino acids. Looked up from germline, CDR1 is SEHNR and CDR2 is FQNEAQ (reference sequence). V was trimmed by 5 bases and J by 3 bases, leaving 16 bases between them. The CDR3 DNA is TGTGCCAGCAGCGGAGGTGCGAGACCGTACTATGGCTACACCTTC. This gives the protein CASSGGARPYYGYTF. Together with reference TRBV7-9 and TRBJ1-2, the CDR3 gives the full variable domain: DTGVSQNPRHKITKRGQNVTFRCDPISEHNRLYWYRQTLGQGPEFLTYFQNEAQLEKSRLLSDRFSAERPKGSFSTLEIQRTEQGDSAMYLCASSGGARPYYGYTFGSGTRLTVV.